Following are 29 T cell receptor beta chains from one sample sequenced in a study of shared clonotypes between healthy human individuals. This table comes from immunoSEQ multiplex PCR, and its TCRdb copy is limited to in-frame clones, with some not included. The repertoire holds 2 million to 3 million clones, with over 85% as singletons. The material sequenced was naive CD4+ T cells from PBMCs. Subset specified: CD45RA+ positively selected. Receptors originate from a man in his late teens or twenties in good health. Some clones in this sample may be carry-over from other donors' samples.

The V call is TRBV5-1, the J call TRBJ2-6; 8 nucleotides match TRBD1. This CDR3 comprises 16 residues. The V and J ends lost 2 bases and 3 bases, in that order; junction bases with no gene match: 4. The germline V gene encodes CDR1 SGHRS and CDR2 YFSETQ. CDR3 region: CASSFAGGRGANVLTF. CDR3 bases: TGCGCCAGCAGCTTCGCAGGGGGCCGTGGGGCCAACGTCCTGACTTTC.

Details on this clone: Other nucleotide sequences from this sample produce the same CDR3. The chain uses TRBV5-1 and TRBJ2-3; D ambiguous. The length of the CDR3 is 13 residues. The germline V gene has CDR1 SGHRS and CDR2 YFSETQ. The ends were cut back, 0 bases at V and 5 bases at J, with 7 bases in the middle. This CDR3 reads CASSLVPVDTQYF. The DNA for the CDR3 is TGCGCCAGCAGCTTGGTCCCGGTAGATACGCAGTATTTT.

The chain joins TRBV28 to TRBJ2-1; 11 bases map to TRBD2. The trim removed 5 bases at V and 5 bases at J, leaving 5 bases unmatched. Germline assignment: CDR1 MDHEN and CDR2 SYDVKM. The CDR3 runs to 15 residues. The CDR3 bases are TGTGCCAGCAGTAAACTAGCGGGAGCGAACAATGAGCAGTTCTTC. This gives the protein CASSKLAGANNEQFF.

A word on this clone: Other DNA sequences in the sample encode the same CDR3. V and J are TRBV10-3 and TRBJ2-7, with D perhaps TRBD2 (5 bases). The V and J ends lost 3 bases and 4 bases respectively, with 7 bases between them. CDR1 is ENHRY, CDR2 SYGVKD, per germline. The CDR3 has 12 amino acids. The CDR3 here is CAISDRGYEQYF. DNA for the CDR3: TGTGCCATCAGTGACCGAGGGTACGAGCAGTACTTC.

The CDR3 DNA sequence: TGTGCCAGCAGTGGACCGGGGGCAACTAATGAAAAACTGTTTTTT. As protein: CASSGPGATNEKLFF. V usage is TRBV28 and J usage is TRBJ1-4, with D possibly TRBD1 on 5 matching bases. CDR3 length equals 15 residues. Germline assignment: CDR1 MDHEN and CDR2 SYDVKM. V was pared by 5 bases and J by 0 bases, with 10 bases between. Full variable domain (outside the CDR3, taken from reference TRBV28 and TRBJ1-4): DVKVTQSSRYLVKRTGEKVFLECVQDMDHENMFWYRQDPGLGLRLIYFSYDVKMKEKGDIPEGYSVSREKKERFSLILESASTNQTSMYLCASSGPGATNEKLFFGSGTQLSVL.

The rearrangement links TRBV9 to TRBJ1-4; TRBD1 matches at 9 bases. With 1 base clipped from V and 7 bases from J, the junction kept 5 bases outside the gene matches. Germline CDR1 is SGDLS and CDR2 is YYNGEE. The CDR3 contains 15 residues. CDR3 in amino acids: CASSVTDRGTEKLFF. CDR3 DNA: TGTGCCAGCAGCGTAACGGACAGGGGTACTGAAAAACTGTTTTTT.

The genes are TRBV5-1 and TRBJ2-3, with D hard to call. CDR1 is SGHRS and CDR2 is YFSETQ in the germline V gene. Trimming cost V 0 bases and J 5 bases, with 10 bases left between them. The CDR3 totals 14 residues. CDR3 amino acids: CASSLAFRKDTQYF. The CDR3 bases are TGCGCCAGCAGCTTGGCATTTCGGAAAGATACGCAGTATTTT.

V is TRBV2 and J is TRBJ2-2; D gene ambiguous. Trimming took off 6 bases at V and 2 bases at J, with 7 bases between the two ends. Germline V CDR1 and CDR2: SNHLY, FYNNEI. This CDR3 is 13 amino acids long. This CDR3 reads CASRVENTGELFF. DNA of the CDR3: TGTGCCAGCAGAGTGGAAAACACCGGGGAGCTGTTTTTT.

The chain has TRBV9 and TRBJ1-4, with 9 bases matching TRBD1. The germline CDR1 and CDR2 sequences are SGDLS and YYNGEE. This CDR3 has 17 residues. The J segment lost 2 bases and the V segment lost 0 bases, leaving 5 bases of the junction unmatched. Here the CDR3 reads CASSVGITGGTNEKLFF. CDR3 in DNA: TGTGCCAGCAGCGTAGGAATCACAGGGGGCACTAATGAAAAACTGTTTTTT.

This chain links TRBV7-6 with TRBJ2-2; 8 bases are shared with TRBD1. This CDR3 has 16 residues. The junction had 7 bases not matched to a gene; V was cut back by 4 bases and J by 3 bases. Germline loops: CDR1 SGHVS, CDR2 FNYEAQ. CDR3 region: CASSSWTGRHTGELFF. DNA for the CDR3: TGTGCCAGCAGCTCTTGGACAGGGCGGCACACCGGGGAGCTGTTTTTT.

The gene calls are TRBV4-1 and TRBJ2-1; 10 bases map to TRBD2. Germline assignment: CDR1 MGHRA and CDR2 YSYEKL. With 0 bases clipped from V and 6 bases from J, the junction kept 14 bases outside the gene matches. The CDR3 totals 19 residues. The CDR3 region is CASSQEASGRVGGFNEQFF. CDR3 bases: TGCGCCAGCAGCCAAGAAGCCAGCGGGAGGGTGGGTGGTTTCAATGAGCAGTTCTTC.

On this clone: In the same sample, other DNA sequences code for this CDR3. This chain links TRBV5-1 with TRBJ2-7; 11 bases are shared with TRBD2. The V gene's germline CDR1 is SGHRS and CDR2 YFSETQ. This CDR3 has 14 residues. The V segment lost 4 bases and the J segment 4 bases; nucleotides outside the gene matches: 4. CDR3: CASSRTSGLYEQYF. Written as DNA, the CDR3 is TGCGCCAGCAGCAGGACTAGCGGGCTTTACGAGCAGTACTTC.

The V and J genes are TRBV28 and TRBJ1-4; D is undetermined. Germline CDR1 reads MDHEN; CDR2 reads SYDVKM. V dropped 7 bases and J dropped 7 bases, with 10 bases sitting between them. This CDR3 region has 12 residues. The CDR3 protein is CASKHPAEKLFF. CDR3 sequence (DNA): TGTGCCAGCAAACACCCGGCTGAAAAACTGTTTTTT. Full variable domain (outside the CDR3, taken from reference TRBV28 and TRBJ1-4): DVKVTQSSRYLVKRTGEKVFLECVQDMDHENMFWYRQDPGLGLRLIYFSYDVKMKEKGDIPEGYSVSREKKERFSLILESASTNQTSMYLCASKHPAEKLFFGSGTQLSVL.

As for this clone: The sample contains more than one DNA sequence encoding this CDR3. The CDR3 bases are TGCAGCGTTGGTGGTAGGGCATCCTACGAGCAGTACTTC. Translating it yields CSVGGRASYEQYF. This chain uses TRBV29-1 with TRBJ2-7; D is ambiguous. The CDR3 consists of 13 residues. From germline, CDR1 is SQVTM and CDR2 ANQGSEA. Trimming left V 4 bases short and J 1 base short, with 11 bases between.

This chain connects TRBV28 to TRBJ2-7, with D tentatively TRBD1 or TRBD2 (7 bases each). Trimming stripped 5 bases from V and 2 bases from J, with 16 bases between. This CDR3 region has 15 residues. The germline V gene encodes CDR1 MDHEN and CDR2 SYDVKM. CDR3 loop: CASSAGGTATYEQYF. The CDR3 coding sequence is TGTGCCAGCAGTGCCGGGGGGACAGCCACCTACGAGCAGTACTTC.

This chain links TRBV5-8 with TRBJ1-4; D remains unclear. CDR1 is SGHTS, CDR2 YDEGEE, per germline. V was cut by 4 bases and J by 0 bases, with 10 bases left in between. The CDR3 length is 15 residues. CDR3 in amino acids: CASSGYVATNEKLFF. Here the CDR3 DNA reads TGTGCCAGCAGCGGCTACGTTGCAACTAATGAAAAACTGTTTTTT.

The rearrangement joins TRBV9 to TRBJ2-7; perhaps TRBD1 as D (5 bases). In germline, CDR1 is SGDLS, CDR2 YYNGEE. V dropped 5 bases and J dropped 3 bases, with 6 bases sitting between them. The CDR3 runs to 11 residues. As DNA, the CDR3 is TGTGCCAGCAGAGACAGCTACGAGCAGTACTTC. Translation: CASRDSYEQYF.

This clone came up once. The V gene is TRBV7-9, the J gene TRBJ1-2; D uncertain. Trimming took off 0 bases at V and 4 bases at J, with 12 bases between the two ends. This CDR3 region has 15 residues. Germline V gives CDR1 SEHNR, CDR2 FQNEAQ (reference sequence). The CDR3 spells CASSLAEATSYGYTF. Written as DNA, the CDR3 is TGTGCCAGCAGCTTAGCGGAGGCCACTAGCTATGGCTACACCTTC.

This sequence joins TRBV4-1 and TRBJ2-7; unclear D gene. The CDR3 is made up of 15 amino acids. Germline V lookup: CDR1 MGHRA, CDR2 YSYEKL. Trimming stripped 3 bases from V and 2 bases from J, with 14 bases between. The CDR3: CASSHQSSGAYEQYF. The CDR3 DNA sequence: TGCGCCAGCAGCCACCAGAGTTCCGGAGCCTACGAGCAGTACTTC.

The rearrangement joins TRBV13 to TRBJ2-7, with 10 bases matching TRBD2. CDR3 size: 15 residues. Germline CDR1 is PRHDT and CDR2 is FYEKMQ (reference sequence). J was trimmed by 2 bases and V by 8 bases; bases with no gene match: 9. CDR3: CASLMSGRVTYEQYF. The CDR3, as DNA: TGTGCCAGCCTAATGAGCGGGAGGGTGACCTACGAGCAGTACTTC.

The rearrangement joins TRBV7-9 to TRBJ2-5; TRBD1 aligns across 7 bases. V trimming: 9 bases; J trimming: 0 bases; junction bases outside the gene matches: 7. The CDR3 consists of 14 residues. Germline assignment: CDR1 SEHNR and CDR2 FQNEAQ (reference sequence). The DNA for the CDR3 is TGTGCCAGTACCCCAGGGACAGACCAAGAGACCCAGTACTTC. Encoded protein: CASTPGTDQETQYF. The full variable domain, rest sourced from reference TRBV7-9 and TRBJ2-5, is DTGVSQNPRHKITKRGQNVTFRCDPISEHNRLYWYRQTLGQGPEFLTYFQNEAQLEKSRLLSDRFSAERPKGSFSTLEIQRTEQGDSAMYLCASTPGTDQETQYFGPGTRLLVL.

This clone was observed a few times. The chain couples TRBV7-2 to TRBJ2-1; tentatively, D is TRBD2 (6 bases). The CDR3 loop spans 14 amino acids. CDR1 and CDR2 from the germline V gene are SGHTA and FQGNSA. V lost 2 bases, J lost 3 bases, and 8 bases lay in between. The CDR3 reads CASSLRGNYNEQFF. In DNA form, the CDR3 reads TGTGCCAGCAGCTTACGGGGGAACTACAATGAGCAGTTCTTC.

This chain connects TRBV9 to TRBJ2-1; 10 bases fit TRBD2. The CDR3 extends over 15 amino acids. Germline CDR1 SGDLS, CDR2 YYNGEE. With 4 bases clipped from V and 1 base from J, the junction kept 2 bases outside the gene matches. Here the CDR3 DNA reads TGTGCCAGCAGCCCAGCGGGGGGGTCCTACAATGAGCAGTTCTTC. It translates to CASSPAGGSYNEQFF.

V and J are TRBV19 and TRBJ2-5; tentatively, D is TRBD1 (6 bases). The CDR3 loop spans 16 amino acids. Trimming removed 3 bases from V and 7 bases from J, with 21 bases in between. Germline lookup yields CDR1 LNHDA and CDR2 SQIVND (reference sequence). CDR3 bases: TGTGCCAGTAGTATCAAGGGGGTTGTGGGGCCGGGGACCCAGTACTTC. It is translated as CASSIKGVVGPGTQYF.

V and J are TRBV4-3 and TRBJ2-3; D is perhaps TRBD1 (5 bases). The V gene's germline CDR1 is LGHNA and CDR2 YSLEER. The CDR3 has 13 residues. The V and J ends lost 1 base and 6 bases respectively, with 8 bases between them. CDR3 in amino acids: CASSQVKGDTQYF. CDR3 bases: TGCGCCAGCAGCCAAGTGAAGGGGGATACGCAGTATTTT.

About this clone: The sample contains more than one DNA sequence encoding this CDR3. The chain carries TRBV6-1 and TRBJ2-5, with 7 bases matching TRBD1. The CDR3 spans 13 residues. V trimming: 6 bases; J trimming: 3 bases; junction bases outside the gene matches: 4. From germline, CDR1 is MNHNS and CDR2 SASEGT. The CDR3 sequence: CASRAGTEETQYF. The CDR3 DNA sequence: TGTGCCAGCAGGGCCGGGACAGAAGAGACCCAGTACTTC.

The CDR3 loop is CASSDTGQEYGYTF. For the CDR3, the DNA is TGTGCCAGCAGTGACACGGGACAGGAATATGGCTACACCTTC. The chain recombines TRBV2 with TRBJ1-2; 8 bases are shared with TRBD1. V shed 3 bases, J shed 5 bases, and the junction held 5 bases outside the gene matches. Germline CDR1 and CDR2: SNHLY and FYNNEI. CDR3 length equals 14 residues.

The rearrangement joins TRBV19 to TRBJ2-7; tentative D call: TRBD2 (7 bases). The V and J ends lost 5 bases and 6 bases respectively, with 17 bases between them. CDR3 size: 14 residues. Germline lookup yields CDR1 LNHDA and CDR2 SQIVND (reference sequence). The CDR3 loop is CASSGGAGRSEQYF. The CDR3 region has the DNA TGTGCCAGTAGTGGGGGGGCAGGGAGAAGCGAGCAGTACTTC. The full variable domain, with the rest looked up from reference TRBV19 and TRBJ2-7, is DGGITQSPKYLFRKEGQNVTLSCEQNLNHDAMYWYRQDPGQGLRLIYYSQIVNDFQKGDIAEGYSVSREKKESFPLTVTSAQKNPTAFYLCASSGGAGRSEQYFGPGTRLTVT.

This chain uses TRBV7-3 with TRBJ2-5; D uncertain. Germline CDR1 SGHTA, CDR2 FQGTGA. There are 13 residues in the CDR3. The V end lost 4 bases, the J end lost 4 bases, and 10 bases lay between the germline ends. The CDR3 DNA is TGTGCCAGCAGCTCCCGTCGTACAGAGACCCAGTACTTC. Its protein product is CASSSRRTETQYF.